Following are 16 T cell receptor beta chains from one sample sequenced in a study of T cell repertoires in cytomegalovirus infection. For these receptors, no antigen is known. TCRdb reprocessed the reads with MiXCR, giving one entry per CDR3 protein. Here the sample spans 450,000 to 650,000 distinct CDR3 sequences, 40% being singletons. The source was cultured PBMCs, collected from culture after CMV antigen stimulation. The origin of the receptors is a human donor in good health (CMV status not recorded). Some clones in this sample may be carry-over from other donors' samples.

The sample holds a few counts of this clonotype. This chain uses TRBV19 with TRBJ2-3; D call uncertain. The germline gives CDR1 LNHDA, CDR2 SQIVND (reference sequence). The V gene lost 6 bases and the J gene lost 1 base, with 11 bases spanning the gap. This CDR3 is built from 14 residues. The CDR3 region is CASSRGYGTDTQYF. The CDR3 DNA follows: TGTGCCAGTAGCCGTGGCTATGGCACAGATACGCAGTATTTT.

CDR3 DNA sequence: TGTGCCAGCAGCAGCCGGGACAGGGACGTAGACTATGGCTACACCTTC. This encodes CASSSRDRDVDYGYTF. V and J are TRBV3-1 and TRBJ1-2, with TRBD1 matching over 9 bases. V was clipped by 5 bases and J by 3 bases; unmatched bases: 10. Germline CDR1 reads LGHDT; CDR2 reads YNNKEL (reference sequence). The CDR3 has 16 residues.

This clonotype came up many times. The gene calls are TRBV7-8 and TRBJ2-2; 7 bases map to TRBD1. The V segment lost 5 bases and the J segment 2 bases; nucleotides outside the gene matches: 5. Germline V lookup: CDR1 SGHVS, CDR2 FQNEAQ. The CDR3 is 15 residues long. CDR3 coding DNA: TGTGCCAGCAGCGCCCGACAGGGTAACACCGGGGAGCTGTTTTTT. This codes for CASSARQGNTGELFF.

The chain is built from TRBV11-2 and TRBJ2-7, with 11 bases identical to TRBD1. Unmatched junction bases numbered 10, after V lost 5 bases and J lost 4 bases. The length of the CDR3 is 16 residues. Germline lookup yields CDR1 SGHAT and CDR2 FQNNGV. The CDR3 sequence: CASSLIPGQGGYEQYF. The CDR3 coding sequence is TGTGCCAGCAGCCTTATACCGGGACAGGGGGGATACGAGCAGTACTTC.

The chain uses TRBV7-2 and TRBJ1-2; 9 nucleotides line up with TRBD1. The CDR3 extends over 15 amino acids. J lost 4 bases, V lost 4 bases, and 7 bases had no gene match. CDR1 is SGHTA and CDR2 is FQGNSA in the germline V gene. In nucleotides, the CDR3 is TGTGCCAGCAGCTCCCGGACAGGGGTTGCCTATGGCTACACCTTC. This codes for CASSSRTGVAYGYTF.

This clonotype appeared a few times. The chain combines TRBV12-3 or TRBV12-4 with TRBJ2-3; 9 bases are shared with TRBD2. J gave up 0 bases and V 6 bases, and 7 bases lay outside the gene matches. The CDR3 loop spans 16 amino acids. CDR3 residues: CASRPSGTTSTDTQYF. The CDR3 DNA is TGTGCCAGCAGGCCTAGCGGGACCACTAGCACAGATACGCAGTATTTT.

This clonotype was recorded a few times. The chain joins TRBV7-9 to TRBJ2-5; D is perhaps TRBD2 (7 bases). The CDR3 totals 15 residues. Germline CDR1 is SEHNR and CDR2 is FQNEAQ (reference sequence). V lost 5 bases and J lost 2, with 15 bases in between. The DNA of the CDR3 is TGTGCCAGCAGCGCGGGGGCAACCCTACAAGAGACCCAGTACTTC. Protein sequence: CASSAGATLQETQYF.

This clonotype was observed a few times. CDR3 in amino acids: CASSFTGRNTEAFF. The CDR3, as DNA: TGTGCCAGCAGCTTCACCGGGAGGAACACTGAAGCTTTCTTT. The chain links TRBV7-9 to TRBJ1-1; D uncertain. The CDR3 covers 14 residues. V lost 3 bases and J lost 1, with 9 bases in between. Per germline, CDR1 SEHNR and CDR2 FQNEAQ (reference sequence).

This clonotype appeared a few times. This chain uses TRBV11-2 with TRBJ2-7, with D tentatively TRBD2 (6 bases). CDR3 length: 14 residues. CDR1 and CDR2 from the germline V gene are SGHAT and FQNNGV. The V gene lost 5 bases and the J gene lost 5 bases, with 16 bases spanning the gap. Written as DNA, the CDR3 is TGTGCCAGCAGCCCCGGAGGGTCTTCCCACGAGCAGTACTTC. Protein product: CASSPGGSSHEQYF.

The chain joins TRBV11-1 to TRBJ2-2; 8 nucleotides match TRBD1. Germline V lookup: CDR1 SGHAT, CDR2 FQDESV (reference sequence). J lost 2 bases, V lost 5 bases, and 7 bases had no gene match. This CDR3 has 16 amino acids. The CDR3 DNA reads TGTGCCAGCAGCGCCGACAGGGGAGGAAACACCGGGGAGCTGTTTTTT. The encoded protein is CASSADRGGNTGELFF.

This clonotype was recorded a few times. The J gene is TRBJ2-1, the V gene TRBV7-9, with 9 bases matching TRBD2. From germline, CDR1 is SEHNR and CDR2 FQNEAQ (reference sequence). The CDR3 sequence is 17 residues long. V dropped 5 bases and J dropped 7; count of bases not matched to a gene: 15. In DNA form, the CDR3 reads TGTGCCAGCAGCCTAACACCGTCTAGCGGGAATAGGAATGAGCAGTTCTTC. Protein product: CASSLTPSSGNRNEQFF.

This sequence joins TRBV20-1 and TRBJ2-1, with 14 bases fitting TRBD2. V lost 3 bases and J lost 1; bases outside the gene matches: 14. The length of the CDR3 is 20 residues. Germline V CDR1 and CDR2: DFQATT, SNEGSKA (reference sequence). CDR3 coding DNA: TGCAGTGCTAGCCTCCCCCCGGGACTAGCGGGAGTAACATCCTACAATGAGCAGTTCTTC. It translates to CSASLPPGLAGVTSYNEQFF.

The sample holds a few counts of this clonotype. The CDR3 DNA is TGTGCCAGCAGCCCACGCTTGGGGCAGAACTATGGCTACACCTTC. Residues: CASSPRLGQNYGYTF. The chain couples TRBV7-2 to TRBJ1-2; the D gene is possibly TRBD1 (5 bases). The V end lost 5 bases, the J end lost 2 bases, and 15 bases lay between the germline ends. Looked up from germline, CDR1 is SGHTA and CDR2 is FQGNSA. The CDR3 has 15 residues.

The gene calls are TRBV27 and TRBJ1-5; D perhaps matches TRBD1 (5 bases). Germline V CDR1 and CDR2: MNHEY, SMNVEV (reference sequence). V lost 8 bases, J lost 2 bases, and 25 bases lay in between. The CDR3 runs to 18 residues. The CDR3 is CASRPWGRIAGGNQPQHF. The CDR3 DNA is TGTGCCAGCCGCCCGTGGGGTCGGATAGCGGGGGGCAATCAGCCCCAGCATTTT.

The CDR3 here is CASNQRLDEQFF. The CDR3, as DNA: TGTGCCAGCAACCAGAGGTTGGATGAGCAGTTCTTC. V gene TRBV7-6 combines with J gene TRBJ2-1; no firm D call. The CDR3 totals 12 residues. Germline CDR1 SGHVS, CDR2 FNYEAQ. V was trimmed by 7 bases and J by 8 bases, leaving 12 bases between them.

This clonotype was counted a few times. The CDR3 loop is CASSLAEGGNEQFF. The CDR3 DNA reads TGTGCCAGCAGCTTAGCGGAGGGGGGGAATGAGCAGTTCTTC. The chain employs TRBV7-8 and TRBJ2-1; tentatively, D is TRBD2 (7 bases). The length of the CDR3 is 14 residues. From germline, CDR1 is SGHVS and CDR2 FQNEAQ. The V end was cut by 0 bases, the J end by 7 bases, with 10 bases between.